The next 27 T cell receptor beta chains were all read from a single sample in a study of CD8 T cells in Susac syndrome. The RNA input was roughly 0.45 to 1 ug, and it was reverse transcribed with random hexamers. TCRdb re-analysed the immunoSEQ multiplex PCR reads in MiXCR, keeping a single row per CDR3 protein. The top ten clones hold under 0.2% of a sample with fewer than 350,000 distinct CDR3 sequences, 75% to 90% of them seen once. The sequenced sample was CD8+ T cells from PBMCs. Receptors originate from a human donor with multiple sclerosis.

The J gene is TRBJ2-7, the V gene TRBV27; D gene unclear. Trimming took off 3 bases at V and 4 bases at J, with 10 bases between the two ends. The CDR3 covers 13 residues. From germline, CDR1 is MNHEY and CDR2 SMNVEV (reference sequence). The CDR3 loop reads CASSLSWQYEQYF. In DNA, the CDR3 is TGTGCCAGCAGTTTGTCTTGGCAGTACGAGCAGTACTTC.

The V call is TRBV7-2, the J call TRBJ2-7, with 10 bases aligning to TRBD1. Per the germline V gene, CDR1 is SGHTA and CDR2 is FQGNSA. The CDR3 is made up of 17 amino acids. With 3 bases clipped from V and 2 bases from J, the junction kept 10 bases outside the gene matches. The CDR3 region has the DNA TGTGCCAGCAGCTTCCCTATTCGACAGGGGGCCCCCTACGAGCAGTACTTC. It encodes CASSFPIRQGAPYEQYF. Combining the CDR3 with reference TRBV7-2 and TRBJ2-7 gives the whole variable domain GAGVSQSPSNKVTEKGKDVELRCDPISGHTALYWYRQSLGQGLEFLIYFQGNSAPDKSGLPSDRFSAERTGGSVSTLTIQRTQQEDSAVYLCASSFPIRQGAPYEQYFGPGTRLTVT.

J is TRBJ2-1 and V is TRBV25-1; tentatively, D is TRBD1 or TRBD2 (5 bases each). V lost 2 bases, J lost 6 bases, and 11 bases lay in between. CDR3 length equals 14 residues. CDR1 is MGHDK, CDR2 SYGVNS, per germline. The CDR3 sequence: CASSERGTSNEQFF. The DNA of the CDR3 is TGTGCCAGCAGTGAAAGGGGAACTAGCAATGAGCAGTTCTTC.

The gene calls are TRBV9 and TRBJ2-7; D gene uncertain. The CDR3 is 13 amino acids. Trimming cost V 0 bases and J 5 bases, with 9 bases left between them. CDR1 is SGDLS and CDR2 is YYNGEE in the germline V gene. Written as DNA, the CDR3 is TGTGCCAGCAGCGTAGGAACTTTCGACGAGCAGTACTTC. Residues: CASSVGTFDEQYF.

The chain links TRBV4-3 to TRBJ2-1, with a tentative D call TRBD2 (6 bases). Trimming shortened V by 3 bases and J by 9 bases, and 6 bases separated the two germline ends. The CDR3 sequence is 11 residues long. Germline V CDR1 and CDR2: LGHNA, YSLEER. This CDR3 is CASSHGGEQFF. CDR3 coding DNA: TGCGCCAGCAGCCACGGGGGTGAGCAGTTCTTC.

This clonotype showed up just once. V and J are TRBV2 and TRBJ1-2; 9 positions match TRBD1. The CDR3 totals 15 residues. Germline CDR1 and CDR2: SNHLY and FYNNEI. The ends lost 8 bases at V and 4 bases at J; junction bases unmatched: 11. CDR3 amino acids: CASPIQGASAYGYTF. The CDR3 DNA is TGTGCCAGCCCGATACAGGGGGCCTCAGCCTATGGCTACACCTTC.

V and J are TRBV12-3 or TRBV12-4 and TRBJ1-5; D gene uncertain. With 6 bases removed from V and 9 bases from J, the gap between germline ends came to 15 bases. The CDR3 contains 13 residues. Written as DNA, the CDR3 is TGTGCCAGCAGCTTCATAGTAAAGGGGCCCCAGCATTTT. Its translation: CASSFIVKGPQHF.

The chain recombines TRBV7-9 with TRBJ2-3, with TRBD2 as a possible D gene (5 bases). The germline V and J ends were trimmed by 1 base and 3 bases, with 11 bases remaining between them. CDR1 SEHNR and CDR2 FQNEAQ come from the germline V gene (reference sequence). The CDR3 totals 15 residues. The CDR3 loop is CASSLVIGVTDTQYF. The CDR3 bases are TGTGCCAGCAGCTTAGTCATCGGGGTAACAGATACGCAGTATTTT.

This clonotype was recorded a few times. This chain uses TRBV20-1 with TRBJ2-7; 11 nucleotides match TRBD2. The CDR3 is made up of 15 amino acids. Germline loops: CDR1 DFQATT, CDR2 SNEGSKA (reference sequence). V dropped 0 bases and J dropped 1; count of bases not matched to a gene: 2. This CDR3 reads CSARELAGESYEQYF. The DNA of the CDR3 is TGCAGTGCTAGAGAACTAGCGGGAGAGTCCTACGAGCAGTACTTC.

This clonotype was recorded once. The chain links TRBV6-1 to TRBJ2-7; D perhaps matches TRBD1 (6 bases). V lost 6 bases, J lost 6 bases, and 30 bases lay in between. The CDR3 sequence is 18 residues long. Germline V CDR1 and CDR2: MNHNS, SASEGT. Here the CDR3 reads CASRGPPRAGDATREQYF. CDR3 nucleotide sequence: TGTGCCAGCAGGGGTCCCCCCCGCGCAGGGGACGCGACCCGCGAGCAGTACTTC.

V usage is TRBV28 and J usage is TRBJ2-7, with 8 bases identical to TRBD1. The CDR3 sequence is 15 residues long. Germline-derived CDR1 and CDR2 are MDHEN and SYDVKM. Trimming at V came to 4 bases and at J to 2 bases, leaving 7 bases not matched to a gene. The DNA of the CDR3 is TGTGCCAGCAGTTCGACCGGGACAGGAACCTACGAGCAGTACTTC. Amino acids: CASSSTGTGTYEQYF.

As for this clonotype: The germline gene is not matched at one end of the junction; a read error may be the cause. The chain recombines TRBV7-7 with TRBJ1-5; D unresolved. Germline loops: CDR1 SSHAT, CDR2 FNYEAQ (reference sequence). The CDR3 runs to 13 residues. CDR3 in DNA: TGTGCTAGCAGCTTAGCGCCGGGGCAGCCCCAGCATTTT. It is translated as CASSLAPGQPQHF.

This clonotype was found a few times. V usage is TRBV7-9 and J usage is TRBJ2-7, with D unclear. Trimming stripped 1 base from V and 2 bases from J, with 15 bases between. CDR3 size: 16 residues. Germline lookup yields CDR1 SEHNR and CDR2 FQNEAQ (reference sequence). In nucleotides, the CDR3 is TGTGCCAGCAGCTTAGAGCCAGCCAAGAACACCTACGAGCAGTACTTC. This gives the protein CASSLEPAKNTYEQYF.

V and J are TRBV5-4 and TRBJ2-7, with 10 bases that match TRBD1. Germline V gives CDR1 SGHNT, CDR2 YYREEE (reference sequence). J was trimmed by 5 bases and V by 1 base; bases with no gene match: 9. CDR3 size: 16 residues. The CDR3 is CASSLTGTGVSHEQYF. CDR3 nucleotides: TGTGCCAGCAGCTTGACTGGGACAGGGGTCTCTCACGAGCAGTACTTC.

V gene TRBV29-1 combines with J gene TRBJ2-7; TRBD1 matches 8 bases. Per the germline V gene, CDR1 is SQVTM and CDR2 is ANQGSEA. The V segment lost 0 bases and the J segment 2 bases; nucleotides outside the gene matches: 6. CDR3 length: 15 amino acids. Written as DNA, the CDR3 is TGCAGCGTTGAAGATGACAGGGGACGGACCTACGAGCAGTACTTC. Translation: CSVEDDRGRTYEQYF.

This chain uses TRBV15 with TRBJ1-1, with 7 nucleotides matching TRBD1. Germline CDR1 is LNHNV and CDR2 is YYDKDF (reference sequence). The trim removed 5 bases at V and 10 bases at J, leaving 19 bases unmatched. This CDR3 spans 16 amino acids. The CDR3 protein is CATSDSPTTRQGRAFF. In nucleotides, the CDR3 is TGTGCCACCAGCGACAGCCCTACGACGAGACAGGGTAGAGCTTTCTTT.

The CDR3 protein is CASSEQRVSSYEQYF. The CDR3 bases are TGTGCCAGCAGCGAACAGCGGGTGTCCTCCTACGAGCAGTACTTC. This rearrangement joins TRBV2 to TRBJ2-7, with a tentative D call TRBD2 (6 bases). V shed 6 bases and J shed 0 bases, with 15 bases lying between them. The germline gives CDR1 SNHLY, CDR2 FYNNEI. The CDR3 has 15 residues.

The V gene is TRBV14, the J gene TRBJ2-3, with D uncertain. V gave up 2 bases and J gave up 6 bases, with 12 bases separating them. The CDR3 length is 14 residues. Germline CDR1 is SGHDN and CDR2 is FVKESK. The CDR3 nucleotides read TGTGCCAGCAGCCAACGAGCCGTAAGCGATACGCAGTATTTT. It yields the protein CASSQRAVSDTQYF. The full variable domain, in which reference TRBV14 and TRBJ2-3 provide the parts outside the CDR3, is EAGVTQFPSHSVIEKGQTVTLRCDPISGHDNLYWYRRVMGKEIKFLLHFVKESKQDESGMPNNRFLAERTGGTYSTLKVQPAELEDSGVYFCASSQRAVSDTQYFGPGTRLTVL.

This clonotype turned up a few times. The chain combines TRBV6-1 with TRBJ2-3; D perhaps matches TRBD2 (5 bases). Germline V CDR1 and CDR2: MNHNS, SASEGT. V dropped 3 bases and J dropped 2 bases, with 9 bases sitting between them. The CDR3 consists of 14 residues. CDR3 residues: CASSEAEATDTQYF. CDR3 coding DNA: TGTGCCAGCAGTGAGGCGGAGGCCACAGATACGCAGTATTTT.

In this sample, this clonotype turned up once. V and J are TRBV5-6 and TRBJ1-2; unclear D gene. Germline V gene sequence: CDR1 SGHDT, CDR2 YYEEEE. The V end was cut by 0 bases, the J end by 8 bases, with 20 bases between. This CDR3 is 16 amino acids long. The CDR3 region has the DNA TGTGCCAGCAGCTTGGAATGGTCGGGATCTACCTACGGCTACACCTTC. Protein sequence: CASSLEWSGSTYGYTF.

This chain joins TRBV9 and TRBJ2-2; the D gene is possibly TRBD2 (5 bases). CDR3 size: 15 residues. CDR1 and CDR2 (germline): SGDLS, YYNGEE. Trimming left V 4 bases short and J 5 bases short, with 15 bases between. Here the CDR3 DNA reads TGTGCCAGCAGCCCTGGGCGGGTTGAAACCGGGGAGCTGTTTTTT. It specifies CASSPGRVETGELFF.

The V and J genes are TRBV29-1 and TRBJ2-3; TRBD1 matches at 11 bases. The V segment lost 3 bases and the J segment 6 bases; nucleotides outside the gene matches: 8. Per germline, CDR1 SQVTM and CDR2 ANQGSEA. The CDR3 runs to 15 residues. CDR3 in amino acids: CSVDLGQGARDTQYF. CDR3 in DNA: TGCAGCGTTGATCTTGGACAGGGGGCTAGGGATACGCAGTATTTT.

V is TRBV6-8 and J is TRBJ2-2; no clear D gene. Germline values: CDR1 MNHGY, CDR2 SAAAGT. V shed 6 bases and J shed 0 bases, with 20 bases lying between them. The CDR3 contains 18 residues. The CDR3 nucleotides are TGTGCCAGCAGCTCTAGTTATCCCGGACCCGCGAACACCGGGGAGCTGTTTTTT. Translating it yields CASSSSYPGPANTGELFF.

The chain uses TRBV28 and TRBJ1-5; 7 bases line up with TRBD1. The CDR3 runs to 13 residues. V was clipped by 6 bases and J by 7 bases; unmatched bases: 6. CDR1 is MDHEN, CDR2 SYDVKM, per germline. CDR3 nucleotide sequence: TGTGCCAGCAGAGCAACAGGGGAGCAGCCCCAGCATTTT. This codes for CASRATGEQPQHF.

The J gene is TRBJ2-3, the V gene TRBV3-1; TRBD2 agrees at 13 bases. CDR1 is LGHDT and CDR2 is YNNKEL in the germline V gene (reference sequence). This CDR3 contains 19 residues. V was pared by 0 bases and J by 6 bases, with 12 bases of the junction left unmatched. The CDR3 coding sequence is TGTGCCAGCAGCCAAGATAGTGGCGGACTAGCGGGAGTCCGGGATACGCAGTATTTT. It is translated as CASSQDSGGLAGVRDTQYF.

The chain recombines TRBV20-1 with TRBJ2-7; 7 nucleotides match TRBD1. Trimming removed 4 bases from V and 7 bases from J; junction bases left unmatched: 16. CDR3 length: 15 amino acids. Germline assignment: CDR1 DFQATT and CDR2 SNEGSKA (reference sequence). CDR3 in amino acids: CSANPSGQGVGEQYF. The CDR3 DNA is TGCAGTGCTAACCCCTCTGGGCAGGGGGTCGGGGAGCAGTACTTC.

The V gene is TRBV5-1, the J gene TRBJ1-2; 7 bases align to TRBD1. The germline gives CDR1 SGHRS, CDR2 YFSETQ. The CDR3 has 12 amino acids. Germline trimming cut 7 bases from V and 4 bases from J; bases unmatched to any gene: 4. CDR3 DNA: TGCGCCAGCTTCCCAGGGGGCTATGGCTACACCTTC. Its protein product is CASFPGGYGYTF.